This T cell receptor (beta chain) emerged from a study of T cell repertoires in cytomegalovirus infection. Study-wide context: Both a matching HLA type and CMV infection were indicated by public TCR beta signatures.

Germline CDR1 reads MNHEY; CDR2 reads SVGAGI. Losses at the gene ends were 7 bases for V and 1 base for J; bases not matched to a gene: 17. The CDR3 runs to 18 residues. There are a few counts of this clonotype. Its antigen remains unidentified. TCRdb recomputed calls from the reads with MiXCR, one row per CDR3 protein. The table has about 920,000 distinct CDR3 sequences, about a third seen once. Study conclusions and caveats: In two of eight donors, the top clonotype was HLA-C-restricted CMV-specific. Pooled public TCR beta family frequency picked out CMV carriers with the relevant HLA.

The sequence was obtained from a human donor in good health (CMV status not recorded). Some clones in this sample may be carry-over from other donors' samples. The chain combines TRBV6-5 with TRBJ2-7, with 9 nucleotides matching TRBD1. The sample consisted of cultured CD8+ T cells from PBMCs, taken from culture after CMV antigen stimulation. CDR3 in amino acids: CASTTGTGIFLGSYEQYF. The CDR3 bases are TGTGCCAGCACCACCGGGACAGGGATCTTTCTGGGTTCCTACGAGCAGTACTTC.